These 23 T cell receptor beta chains were sequenced from one sample in a study of CD8 T cells in ankylosing spondylitis. Study-wide points: A TCR beta motif of 8 or 9 highly homologous variants appeared characteristic of ankylosing spondylitis blood.

Their cognate antigens are unknown. Using its own MiXCR run on the 5' RACE reads, TCRdb lists one record per CDR3 protein. There are approximately 400,000 distinct CDR3 sequences in the sample; 25% to 30% occur only once, and about 0.9% lies in the top ten. The specimen sequenced was blood, either unsorted or a sorted T cell fraction (not recorded which). These receptors came from a male donor with ankylosing spondylitis.

This chain links TRBV27 with TRBJ2-7; 9 bases line up with TRBD1. Germline CDR1 is MNHEY and CDR2 is SMNVEV (reference sequence). The CDR3 totals 16 residues. After removal of 6 bases from V and 3 bases from J, the junction contained 12 bases not matched to a gene. The CDR3 DNA is TGTGCCAGCAGCCCACTAGCCACAGGGGGCTTCTACGAGCAGTACTTC. The encoded protein is CASSPLATGGFYEQYF.

V and J are TRBV18 and TRBJ1-3; possibly TRBD1 for D (6 bases). CDR1 and CDR2 from the germline V gene are KGHSH and LQKENI. The CDR3 extends over 16 amino acids. V lost 3 bases and J lost 0, with 12 bases in between. The CDR3 DNA follows: TGTGCCAGCTCACCGGACAGTCTTGGCTCTGGAAACACCATATATTTT. As protein: CASSPDSLGSGNTIYF.

This clonotype was seen a few times. The genes are TRBV12-3 or TRBV12-4 and TRBJ1-6; 8 bases line up with TRBD1. J gave up 0 bases and V 5 bases, and 6 bases lay outside the gene matches. The CDR3 has 17 amino acids. CDR3 sequence reads: CASSRQGTSSYNSPLHF. CDR3 coding DNA: TGTGCCAGCAGTCGACAGGGGACGAGCTCCTATAATTCACCCCTCCACTTT.

The J gene is TRBJ2-7, the V gene TRBV5-6; 10 nucleotides match TRBD1. After removal of 4 bases from V and 0 bases from J, the junction contained 10 bases not matched to a gene. Germline values: CDR1 SGHDT, CDR2 YYEEEE. This CDR3 is 17 amino acids long. DNA of the CDR3: TGTGCCAGCAGCGCTAAATACCGGGACAGGGGCTCCTACGAGCAGTACGTC. Translated, it gives CASSAKYRDRGSYEQYV.

This clonotype was observed a handful of times. The chain uses TRBV12-3 or TRBV12-4 and TRBJ2-7, with D perhaps matching TRBD1 (6 bases). Deletions cut 6 bases from V and 5 bases from J, with 17 bases between. CDR3 length equals 14 residues. The DNA for the CDR3 is TGTGCCAGCAGCCTTATGGGGACAAGGGACGAGCAGTACGTC. It is translated as CASSLMGTRDEQYV.

The CDR3 loop is CASSQENRGKLFF. The CDR3 nucleotides read TGCGCCAGCAGCCAAGAGAACAGGGGAAAACTGTTTTTT. This chain joins TRBV4-1 and TRBJ1-4, with 7 nucleotides matching TRBD1. Germline V gene lookup returns CDR1 MGHRA and CDR2 YSYEKL. The CDR3 sequence is 13 residues long. V lost 0 bases and J lost 10; bases outside the gene matches: 2.

This clonotype was seen ten or more times. The chain couples TRBV6-6 to TRBJ1-6; a weak D match, TRBD1 (5 bases). Germline CDR1 MNHNY, CDR2 SVGAGI (reference sequence). The CDR3 loop spans 12 amino acids. V lost 8 bases to trimming and J lost 6 bases, with 8 bases between them. The CDR3 DNA follows: TGTGCCAGCCGCAGGGCTAATTCACCCCTCCACTTT. Residues: CASRRANSPLHF.

This clonotype was counted a few times. At one end, the junction sequence differs from germline, possibly due to a read error. The rearrangement joins TRBV20-1 to TRBJ2-1, with 8 bases lining up with TRBD2. CDR1 DFQATT and CDR2 SNEGSKA come from the germline V gene (reference sequence). The CDR3 totals 16 residues. CDR3 protein: CCARGIAGIIYNEQFF. In DNA, the CDR3 is TGCTGTGCTAGGGGAATAGCGGGGATAATATACAATGAGCAGTTCTTC.

This chain joins TRBV11-2 and TRBJ2-3; the D is unclear. The CDR3 totals 13 residues. CDR1 and CDR2 from the germline V gene are SGHAT and FQNNGV. Trimming left V 4 bases short and J 4 bases short, with 9 bases between. CDR3 coding DNA: TGTGCCAGCAGCTCCGTTAGATCAGATACGCAGTATTTT. Amino acid sequence: CASSSVRSDTQYF. Looking up the rest from reference TRBV11-2 and TRBJ2-3 gives the full variable domain: EAGVAQSPRYKIIEKRQSVAFWCNPISGHATLYWYQQILGQGPKLLIQFQNNGVVDDSQLPKDRFSAERLKGVDSTLKIQPAKLEDSAVYLCASSSVRSDTQYFGPGTRLTVL.

This chain links TRBV5-1 with TRBJ2-1; 10 bases are shared with TRBD2. CDR1 is SGHRS and CDR2 is YFSETQ in the germline V gene. Unmatched junction bases numbered 1, after V lost 8 bases and J lost 5 bases. CDR3 size: 12 residues. The CDR3 protein is CASGTSDNEQFF. In DNA form, the CDR3 reads TGCGCCAGTGGGACTAGCGACAATGAGCAGTTCTTC.

This clonotype showed up just once. The CDR3: CATSDTQGLAGLNEQFF. For the CDR3, the DNA is TGTGCCACCAGTGACACCCAGGGACTAGCGGGCTTGAATGAGCAGTTCTTC. V gene TRBV24-1 combines with J gene TRBJ2-1; 12 bases fit TRBD2. V shed 4 bases and J 7 bases; nucleotides not matched to a gene: 10. Germline V gene lookup returns CDR1 KGHDR and CDR2 SFDVKD. This CDR3 has 17 residues.

This CDR3 is CASTWTGENTF. CDR3 bases: TGTGCCAGCACCTGGACAGGGGAGAACACCTTC. The chain recombines TRBV2 with TRBJ1-2, with 9 bases lining up with TRBD1. CDR3 length equals 11 residues. Losses at the gene ends were 7 bases for V and 12 bases for J; bases not matched to a gene: 6. The V gene's germline CDR1 is SNHLY and CDR2 FYNNEI. Complete variable domain (other parts from reference TRBV2 and TRBJ1-2): EPEVTQTPSHQVTQMGQEVILRCVPISNHLYFYWYRQILGQKVEFLVSFYNNEISEKSEIFDDQFSVERPDGSNFTLKIRSTKLEDSAMYFCASTWTGENTFGSGTRLTVV.

The chain joins TRBV7-9 to TRBJ2-2, with a weak D call TRBD2 (6 bases). Germline V lookup: CDR1 SEHNR, CDR2 FQNEAQ (reference sequence). CDR3 length: 16 amino acids. Trimming shortened V by 5 bases and J by 4 bases, and 17 bases separated the two germline ends. The CDR3 nucleotides are TGTGCCAGCAGCCCCTTCCGGGACTCGAGCACCGGGGAGCTGTTTTTT. Encoded protein: CASSPFRDSSTGELFF.

This rearrangement joins TRBV20-1 to TRBJ2-3; 10 positions agree with TRBD2. V gave up 3 bases and J gave up 1 base; unmatched junction bases: 13. Looked up from germline, CDR1 is DFQATT and CDR2 is SNEGSKA (reference sequence). This CDR3 contains 18 residues. This CDR3 reads CSASFLAGAVRGTDTQYF. The DNA for the CDR3 is TGCAGTGCTAGTTTCCTAGCGGGAGCCGTCCGTGGCACAGATACGCAGTATTTT.

The chain carries TRBV5-1 and TRBJ1-2; the match to TRBD1 covers 8 bases. The junction had 13 bases not matched to a gene; V was cut back by 1 base and J by 5 bases. The germline V gene encodes CDR1 SGHRS and CDR2 YFSETQ. This CDR3 has 17 amino acids. Here the CDR3 DNA reads TGCGCCAGCAGCTTGCGGGGCCCTGGACAGGGAGCTTATGGCTACACCTTC. Translating it yields CASSLRGPGQGAYGYTF.

At least ten counts were recorded for this clonotype. The chain uses TRBV12-3 or TRBV12-4 and TRBJ2-2, with D possibly being TRBD1 (6 bases). Trimming removed 10 bases at V and 0 bases at J, with 9 bases between. CDR3 length equals 13 residues. In DNA form, the CDR3 reads TGTGCCACCCGGGACACGAACACCGGGGAGCTGTTTTTT. Encoded protein: CATRDTNTGELFF.

In this sample, this clonotype turned up a few times. This rearrangement joins TRBV5-1 to TRBJ2-6; D is undetermined. V was pared by 2 bases and J by 4 bases, with 13 bases between. Germline V gene data show CDR1 as SGHRS and CDR2 as YFSETQ. The CDR3 contains 16 residues. The CDR3 here is CASSLTPLSGANVLTF. The CDR3 DNA sequence: TGCGCCAGCAGCTTAACACCCTTGAGCGGGGCCAACGTCCTGACTTTC. Full variable domain (outside the CDR3, taken from reference TRBV5-1 and TRBJ2-6): KAGVTQTPRYLIKTRGQQVTLSCSPISGHRSVSWYQQTPGQGLQFLFEYFSETQRNKGNFPGRFSGRQFSNSRSEMNVSTLELGDSALYLCASSLTPLSGANVLTFGAGSRLTVL.

This clonotype was found many times. This chain uses TRBV5-1 with TRBJ1-2; D is possibly TRBD1 (5 bases). Germline CDR1 and CDR2: SGHRS and YFSETQ. This CDR3 contains 15 residues. V lost 0 bases and J 8 bases, leaving 17 bases between the germline ends. This CDR3 reads CASSLDLWGGVGYTF. The CDR3 bases are TGCGCCAGCAGCTTGGATCTATGGGGCGGTGTCGGCTACACCTTC.

The J gene is TRBJ2-7, the V gene TRBV6-2 or TRBV6-3, with a possible D match to TRBD2 (6 bases). The CDR3 is 13 amino acids. Germline V gene data show CDR1 as MNHEY and CDR2 as SVGEGT. V lost 6 bases, J lost 0 bases, and 9 bases lay in between. CDR3 sequence reads: CASRPAGSYEQYF. The DNA of the CDR3 is TGTGCCAGCAGGCCAGCGGGCTCCTACGAGCAGTACTTC.

This clonotype was recorded many times. CDR3 loop: CSVEPTETNTGELFF. CDR3 DNA sequence: TGCAGCGTTGAACCTACAGAGACGAACACCGGGGAGCTGTTTTTT. V usage is TRBV29-1 and J usage is TRBJ2-2; D is unresolved. V shed 2 bases and J shed 0 bases, with 10 bases lying between them. The CDR3 spans 15 residues. In germline, CDR1 is SQVTM, CDR2 ANQGSEA.

This clonotype appeared a few times. This rearrangement joins TRBV30 to TRBJ2-1; 10 bases are a match to TRBD2. The trim removed 0 bases at V and 8 bases at J, leaving 1 base unmatched. The CDR3 has 13 amino acids. The germline V gene encodes CDR1 GTSNPN and CDR2 SVGIG (reference sequence). The CDR3 sequence: CAWSVLAGYEQFF. The CDR3 DNA sequence: TGTGCCTGGAGTGTACTAGCGGGATATGAGCAGTTCTTC.

The V and J genes are TRBV3-1 and TRBJ2-1, with TRBD2 matching over 9 bases. Germline-derived CDR1 and CDR2 are LGHDT and YNNKEL (reference sequence). The CDR3 totals 17 residues. Trimming took 1 base from V and 4 from J; bases not matched to a gene: 8. CDR3 DNA: TGTGCCAGCAGCCAAGGGTTAGCGGGAGATGGTTACAATGAGCAGTTCTTC. Translated, it gives CASSQGLAGDGYNEQFF.

The V gene is TRBV3-1, the J gene TRBJ2-7; D assignment may be TRBD1 or TRBD2 (5 bases each). This CDR3 is 15 amino acids long. V was cut by 2 bases and J by 6 bases, with 17 bases left in between. The V gene's germline CDR1 is LGHDT and CDR2 YNNKEL (reference sequence). This CDR3 is CASSQWWQGEGEQYF. CDR3 in DNA: TGTGCCAGCAGCCAATGGTGGCAGGGAGAGGGCGAGCAGTACTTC.